Listed here are 19 T cell receptor beta chains from one sample, sequenced in a study of T cell clonotyping in hematopoietic cell transplantation. The table came from immunoSEQ multiplex PCR; TCRdb's copy has only in-frame clones and leaves some out. The repertoire holds some 16,000 clones, with about two thirds as singletons. Sequenced here: PBMCs, sampled 30 days after allogeneic stem cell transplant. These receptors were obtained from a male patient aged 50 to 59 who had an allogeneic stem cell transplant from an unrelated donor, so T cells may come from the graft donor. Some clones in this sample may be carry-over from other donors' samples.

The rearrangement uses TRBV19 and TRBJ1-5, with TRBD1 matching over 7 bases. With 1 base clipped from V and 9 bases from J, the junction kept 12 bases outside the gene matches. CDR3 size: 16 residues. CDR1 and CDR2 from the germline V gene are LNHDA and SQIVND (reference sequence). DNA of the CDR3: TGTGCCAGTAGTATAGCGACAGGGCCTTACCGTCGGCCCCAGCATTTT. It encodes CASSIATGPYRRPQHF.

The chain carries TRBV11-1 and TRBJ2-7; D is undetermined. Germline V gene sequence: CDR1 SGHAT, CDR2 FQDESV (reference sequence). The V and J ends lost 0 bases and 2 bases respectively, with 14 bases between them. The CDR3 has 16 residues. The CDR3 DNA follows: TGTGCCAGCAGCTTAGCGCGTTCAGGTCGACCCTACGAGCAGTACTTC. Its translation: CASSLARSGRPYEQYF. Full variable domain (missing parts from reference TRBV11-1 and TRBJ2-7): EAEVAQSPRYKITEKSQAVAFWCDPISGHATLYWYRQILGQGPELLVQFQDESVVDDSQLPKDRFSAERLKGVDSTLKIQPAELGDSAMYLCASSLARSGRPYEQYFGPGTRLTVT.

J is TRBJ2-2 and V is TRBV28, with TRBD1 matching 9 bases. The trim removed 5 bases at V and 6 bases at J, leaving 7 bases unmatched. This CDR3 comprises 15 residues. Germline CDR1 MDHEN, CDR2 SYDVKM. CDR3 nucleotides: TGTGCCAGCAGTCCATGGGACAGGGAGCCCGGGGAGCTGTTTTTT. This translates into CASSPWDREPGELFF.

V is TRBV30 and J is TRBJ2-3; tentative D call: TRBD1 (6 bases). With 8 bases removed from V and 2 bases from J, the gap between germline ends came to 11 bases. Looked up from germline, CDR1 is GTSNPN and CDR2 is SVGIG (reference sequence). The CDR3 is 12 residues long. The CDR3 nucleotides read TGTGCCCTGCAGGGGATCACAGATACGCAGTATTTT. Translation gives CALQGITDTQYF.

The chain has TRBV30 and TRBJ1-3; D unresolved. Trimming removed 1 base from V and 6 bases from J, with 13 bases in between. This CDR3 contains 14 residues. Germline lookup yields CDR1 GTSNPN and CDR2 SVGIG (reference sequence). Written as DNA, the CDR3 is TGTGCCTGGAGTGAGGCGGGCTTGAAAAACACCATATATTTT. It translates to CAWSEAGLKNTIYF.

This chain uses TRBV4-2 with TRBJ1-2, with D possibly TRBD1 on 5 matching bases. V was shortened by 2 bases and J by 2 bases, with 9 bases between the two germline ends. CDR1 is LGHNA, CDR2 YNFKEQ, per germline. This CDR3 is 14 amino acids long. The CDR3 nucleotides read TGTGCCAGCAGCCAAACGGACAAGAACTATGGCTACACCTTC. Translating gives CASSQTDKNYGYTF.

The genes are TRBV7-2 and TRBJ1-5, with 8 bases matching TRBD1. Losses at the gene ends were 1 base for V and 7 bases for J; bases not matched to a gene: 12. The CDR3 length is 17 residues. The germline V gene has CDR1 SGHTA and CDR2 FQGNSA. Here the CDR3 reads CASSLGAAGGARQPQHF. The CDR3 DNA is TGTGCCAGCAGCTTAGGGGCGGCAGGGGGCGCGCGGCAGCCCCAGCATTTT.

The table lists this clone with a few counts. This chain connects TRBV7-9 to TRBJ1-2, with D possibly being TRBD1 (6 bases). V shed 1 base and J shed 4 bases, with 10 bases lying between them. The germline V gene encodes CDR1 SEHNR and CDR2 FQNEAQ (reference sequence). The CDR3 loop spans 14 amino acids. DNA of the CDR3: TGTGCCAGCAGCTTAGAGGCAGGGGTCTATGGCTACACCTTC. This encodes CASSLEAGVYGYTF. Filled out from reference TRBV7-9 and TRBJ1-2, the complete variable domain reads DTGVSQNPRHKITKRGQNVTFRCDPISEHNRLYWYRQTLGQGPEFLTYFQNEAQLEKSRLLSDRFSAERPKGSFSTLEIQRTEQGDSAMYLCASSLEAGVYGYTFGSGTRLTVV.

This chain joins TRBV30 and TRBJ2-1, with 9 bases matching TRBD2. Germline V CDR1 and CDR2: GTSNPN, SVGIG (reference sequence). V was pared by 4 bases and J by 2 bases, with 6 bases of the junction left unmatched. The CDR3 loop spans 15 amino acids. CDR3 sequence reads: CAWTLGGGAYNEQFF. The DNA for the CDR3 is TGTGCCTGGACCCTAGGCGGGGGGGCCTACAATGAGCAGTTCTTC.

This chain uses TRBV6-5 with TRBJ2-7, with TRBD2 as a possible D gene (5 bases). From germline, CDR1 is MNHEY and CDR2 SVGAGI. The V end was cut by 4 bases, the J end by 7 bases, with 14 bases between. CDR3 length equals 13 residues. Written as DNA, the CDR3 is TGTGCCAGCAGTTCCCTTTCGTGGAGGGAGCAGTACTTC. This gives the protein CASSSLSWREQYF.

This chain links TRBV7-8 with TRBJ1-5; 7 bases align to TRBD1. This CDR3 region has 17 residues. CDR1 SGHVS and CDR2 FQNEAQ come from the germline V gene. V shed 3 bases, J shed 0 bases, and the junction held 8 bases outside the gene matches. As DNA, the CDR3 is TGTGCCAGCAGCTTCTATGGGGGACAGAATAGCAATCAGCCCCAGCATTTT. Translated: CASSFYGGQNSNQPQHF.

This clone was seen a handful of times. This chain joins TRBV4-1 and TRBJ2-5; 7 bases align to TRBD1. The J call could be wrong; TRBJ2-7 is a better fit for the DNA end. This CDR3 region has 16 residues. Germline V gene sequence: CDR1 MGHRA, CDR2 YSYEKL. CDR3 region: CASSQGDSPFSYEQYF. CDR3 DNA: TGCGCCAGCAGCCAAGGGGACAGTCCTTTTTCCTACGAGCAGTACTTC.

This clone has just a few counts. V is TRBV6-5 and J is TRBJ1-2; 8 bases agree with TRBD1. The CDR3 extends over 16 amino acids. The germline gives CDR1 MNHEY, CDR2 SVGAGI. V trimming: 4 bases; J trimming: 3 bases; junction bases outside the gene matches: 10. Here the CDR3 reads CASSSRTGRVYYGYTF. CDR3 sequence (DNA): TGTGCCAGCAGTTCCAGGACAGGGAGAGTTTACTATGGCTACACCTTC.

Notes on this clone: At one of its ends the junction is not consistent with the germline gene, which may arise from a read error. The V and J genes are TRBV4-3 and TRBJ1-3; D unclear. The V gene's germline CDR1 is LGHNA and CDR2 YSLEER. This CDR3 has 16 amino acids. The CDR3 sequence: CASSQDKADSGNTIYF. The DNA for the CDR3 is TGCGCCAGTAGCCAAGATAAGGCGGACTCTGGAAACACCATATATTTT.

The chain has TRBV11-3 and TRBJ2-1; D might be TRBD2 (6 bases). CDR1 is SGHNT and CDR2 is YENEEA in the germline V gene. The germline V and J ends were trimmed by 6 bases and 5 bases, with 11 bases remaining between them. The CDR3 has 13 residues. This chain's CDR3 is CASRGGTNNEQFF. In DNA form, the CDR3 reads TGTGCCAGCAGGGGCGGGACCAACAATGAGCAGTTCTTC.

The table lists this clone with a few counts. The chain recombines TRBV6-6 with TRBJ2-5; TRBD1 might be the D (5 bases). From germline, CDR1 is MNHNY and CDR2 SVGAGI (reference sequence). CDR3 length: 13 amino acids. Trimming left V 4 bases short and J 0 bases short, with 6 bases between. The CDR3 coding sequence is TGTGCCAGCAGTTCGACAGACCAAGAGACCCAGTACTTC. The encoded protein is CASSSTDQETQYF.

The CDR3 protein is CASSAQYEQYF. CDR3 DNA sequence: TGTGCCAGCAGCGCTCAGTACGAGCAGTACTTC. The V gene is TRBV13, the J gene TRBJ2-7; D is unresolved. Germline loops: CDR1 PRHDT, CDR2 FYEKMQ (reference sequence). This CDR3 contains 11 residues. Trimming removed 5 bases at V and 4 bases at J, with 6 bases between.

V usage is TRBV30 and J usage is TRBJ1-5; D is ambiguous. In germline, CDR1 is GTSNPN, CDR2 SVGIG (reference sequence). Trimming shortened V by 0 bases and J by 9 bases, and 18 bases separated the two germline ends. This CDR3 has 15 amino acids. CDR3 protein: CAWSVRGTGNGPQHF. CDR3 nucleotides: TGTGCCTGGAGTGTACGGGGAACGGGGAATGGGCCCCAGCATTTT. The full variable domain, its missing parts supplied by reference TRBV30 and TRBJ1-5, is SQTIHQWPATLVQPVGSPLSLECTVEGTSNPNLYWYRQAAGRGLQLLFYSVGIGQISSEVPQNLSASRPQDRQFILSSKKLLLSDSGFYLCAWSVRGTGNGPQHFGDGTRLSIL.

This chain links TRBV30 with TRBJ2-5, with 8 bases aligning to TRBD1. The CDR3 has 12 residues. Germline V gene sequence: CDR1 GTSNPN, CDR2 SVGIG (reference sequence). Trimming took 5 bases from V and 5 from J; bases not matched to a gene: 4. Here the CDR3 reads CAWRTGPETQYF. In nucleotides, the CDR3 is TGTGCCTGGCGGACAGGGCCCGAGACCCAGTACTTC.